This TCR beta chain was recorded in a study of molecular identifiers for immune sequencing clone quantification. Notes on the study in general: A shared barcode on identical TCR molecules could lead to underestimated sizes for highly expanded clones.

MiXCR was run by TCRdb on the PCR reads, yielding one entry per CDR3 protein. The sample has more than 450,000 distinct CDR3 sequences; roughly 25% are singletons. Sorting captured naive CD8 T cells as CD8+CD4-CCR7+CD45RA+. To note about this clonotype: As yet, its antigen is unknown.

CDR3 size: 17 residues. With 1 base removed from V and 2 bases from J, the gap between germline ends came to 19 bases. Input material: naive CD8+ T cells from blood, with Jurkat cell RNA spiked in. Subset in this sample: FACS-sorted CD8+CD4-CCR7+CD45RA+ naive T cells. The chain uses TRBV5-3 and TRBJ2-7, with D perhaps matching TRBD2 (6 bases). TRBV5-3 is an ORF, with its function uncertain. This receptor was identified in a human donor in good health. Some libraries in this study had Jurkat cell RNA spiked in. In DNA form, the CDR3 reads TGTGCCAGAAGCTTGAGTATTAGCGGAACGGGTGCCTACGAGCAGTACTTC. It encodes CARSLSISGTGAYEQYF.